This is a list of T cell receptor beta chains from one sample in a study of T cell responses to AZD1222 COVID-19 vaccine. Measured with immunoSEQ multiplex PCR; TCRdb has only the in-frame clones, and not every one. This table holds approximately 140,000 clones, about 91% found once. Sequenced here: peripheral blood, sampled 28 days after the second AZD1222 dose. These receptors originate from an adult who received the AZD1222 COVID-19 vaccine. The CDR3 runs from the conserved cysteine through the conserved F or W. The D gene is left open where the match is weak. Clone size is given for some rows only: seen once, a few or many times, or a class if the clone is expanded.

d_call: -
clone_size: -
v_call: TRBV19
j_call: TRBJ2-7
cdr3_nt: TGTGCCAGTAGTACCGGGGGAACCTACGAGCAGTACTTC
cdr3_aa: CASSTGGTYEQYF

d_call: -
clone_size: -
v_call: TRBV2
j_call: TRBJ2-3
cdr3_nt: TGTGCCAGCAGTGCGGAAGATACGCAGTATTTT
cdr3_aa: CASSAEDTQYF

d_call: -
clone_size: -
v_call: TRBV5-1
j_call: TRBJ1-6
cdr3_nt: TGCGCCAGCAGCTTGGAAGGGGAATCTCGTTCACCCCTCCACTTT
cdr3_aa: CASSLEGESRSPLHF

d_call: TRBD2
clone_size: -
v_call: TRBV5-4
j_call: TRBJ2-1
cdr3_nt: TGTGCCAGCAGCTTCGAGCGGGAGGACTCCTACAATGAGCAGTTCTTC
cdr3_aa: CASSFEREDSYNEQFF

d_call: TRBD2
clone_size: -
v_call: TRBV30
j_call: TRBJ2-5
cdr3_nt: TGTGCCTGGAGTGTACTTAGCGGGGGGGCCAAAGAGACCCAGTACTTC
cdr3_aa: CAWSVLSGGAKETQYF

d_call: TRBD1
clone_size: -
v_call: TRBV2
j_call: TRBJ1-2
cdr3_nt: TGTGCCAGCAGTGAAGGAGGAGGGCAGGGGGCAAACTATGGCTACACCTTC
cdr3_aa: CASSEGGGQGANYGYTF

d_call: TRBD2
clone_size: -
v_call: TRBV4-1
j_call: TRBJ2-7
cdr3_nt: TGCGCCAGCAGCGGAAGGACTAGCGGGATTTACGAGCAGTACTTC
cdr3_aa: CASSGRTSGIYEQYF

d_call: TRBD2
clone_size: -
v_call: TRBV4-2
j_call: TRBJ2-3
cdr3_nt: TGTGCCAGCAGCCCCCGACCTCCGACTAGCGGGGCTAGGGATACGCAGTATTTT
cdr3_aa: CASSPRPPTSGARDTQYF

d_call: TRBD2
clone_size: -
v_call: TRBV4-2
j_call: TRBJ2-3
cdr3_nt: TGTGCCAGCAGCCAAGGTAGCGGGGGACCTTGGGGCACAGATACGCAGTATTTT
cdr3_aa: CASSQGSGGPWGTDTQYF

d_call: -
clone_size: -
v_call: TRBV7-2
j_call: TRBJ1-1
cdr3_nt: TGTGCCAGCAGCTTACAGGGTCGGGAGAACACTGAAGCTTTCTTT
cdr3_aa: CASSLQGRENTEAFF

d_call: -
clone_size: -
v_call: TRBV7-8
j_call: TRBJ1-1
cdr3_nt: TGTGCCAGCAGCTTGAGAGTTTCTGAAGCTTTCTTT
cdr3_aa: CASSLRVSEAFF

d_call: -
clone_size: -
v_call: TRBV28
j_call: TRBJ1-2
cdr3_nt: TGTGCCAGCAGTAGCCCCCTTAAGGCAGCCGTCTATGGCTACACCTTC
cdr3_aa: CASSSPLKAAVYGYTF

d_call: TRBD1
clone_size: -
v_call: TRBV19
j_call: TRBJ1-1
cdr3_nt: TGTGCCAGTAGTGTCTCCGGGACAGAGAACACTGAAGCTTTCTTT
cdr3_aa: CASSVSGTENTEAFF

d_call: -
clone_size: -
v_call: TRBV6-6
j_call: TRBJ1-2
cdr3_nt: TGTGCCAGCAGTCCCCCAGTAGCGGGAGGGCGAGGTAACTATGGCTACACCTTC
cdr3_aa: CASSPPVAGGRGNYGYTF

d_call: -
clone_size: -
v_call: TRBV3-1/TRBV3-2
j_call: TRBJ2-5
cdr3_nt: TGTGCCAGCAGCCAACCCCGGGAAGTTTTTTGGGAGACCCAGTACTTC
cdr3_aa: CASSQPREVFWETQYF

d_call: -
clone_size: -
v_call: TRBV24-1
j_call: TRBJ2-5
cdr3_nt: TGTGCCACCAGTGACCCCGGGACACCTCAAGAGACCCAGTACTTC
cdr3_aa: CATSDPGTPQETQYF

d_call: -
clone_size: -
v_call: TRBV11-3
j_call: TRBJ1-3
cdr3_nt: TGTGCCAGCAGCCAATCTGGAAACACCATATATTTT
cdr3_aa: CASSQSGNTIYF

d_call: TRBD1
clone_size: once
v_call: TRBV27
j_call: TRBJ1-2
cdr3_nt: TGTGCCAGCAGTTCCGGGACAGTGGCGGGCTACACCTTC
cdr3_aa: CASSSGTVAGYTF

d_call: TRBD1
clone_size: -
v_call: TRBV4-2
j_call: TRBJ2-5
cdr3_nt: TGTGCCAGCAGCCGGGACAGGGTGTACCAAGAGACCCAGTACTTC
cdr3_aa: CASSRDRVYQETQYF

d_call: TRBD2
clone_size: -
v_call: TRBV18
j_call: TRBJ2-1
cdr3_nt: TGTGCCAGCTCCCCCCCCTGGCGGGGGGGCCGAAGTGAGCAGTTCTTC
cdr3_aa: CASSPPWRGGRSEQFF

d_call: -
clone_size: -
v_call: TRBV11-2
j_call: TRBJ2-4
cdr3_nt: TGTGCCAGCAGCTCGACAGTAGCCAAAAACATTCAGTACTTC
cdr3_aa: CASSSTVAKNIQYF

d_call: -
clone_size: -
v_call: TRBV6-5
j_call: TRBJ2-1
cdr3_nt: TGTGCCAGCAGTTACTCGACCAGCTTCTCCTACAATGAGCAGTTCTTC
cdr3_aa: CASSYSTSFSYNEQFF

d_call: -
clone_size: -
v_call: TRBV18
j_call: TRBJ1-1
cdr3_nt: TGTGCCAGCTCACCAATATCGCGTAACATGAACACTGAAGCTTTCTTT
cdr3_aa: CASSPISRNMNTEAFF

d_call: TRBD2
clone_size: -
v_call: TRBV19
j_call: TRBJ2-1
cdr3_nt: TGTGCCAGTAAACCTTCGGGACTAGGCTACAATGAGCAGTTCTTC
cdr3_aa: CASKPSGLGYNEQFF

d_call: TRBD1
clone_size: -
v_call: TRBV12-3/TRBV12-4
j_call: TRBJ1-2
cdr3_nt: TGTGCCAGCAGGTCGGGACAGAACTATGGCTACACCTTC
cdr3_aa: CASRSGQNYGYTF

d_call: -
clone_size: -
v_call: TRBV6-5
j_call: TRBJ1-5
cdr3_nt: TGTGCCAGCAGCGATAGCAATCAGCCCCAGCATTTT
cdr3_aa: CASSDSNQPQHF

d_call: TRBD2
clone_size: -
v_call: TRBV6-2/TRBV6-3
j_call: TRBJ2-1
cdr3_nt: TGTGCCAGCAGCCTTAGCGGGAATGAGCAGTTCTTC
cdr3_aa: CASSLSGNEQFF

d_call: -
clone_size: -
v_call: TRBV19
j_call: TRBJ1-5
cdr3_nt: TGTGCCAGTACCCAGGGGTCAGGAAGCAATCAGCCCCAGCATTTT
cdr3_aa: CASTQGSGSNQPQHF

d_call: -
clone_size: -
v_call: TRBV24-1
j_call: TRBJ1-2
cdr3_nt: TGTGCCACCAGTGATAGAAGGTATGGCTATGGCTACACCTTC
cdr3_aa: CATSDRRYGYGYTF

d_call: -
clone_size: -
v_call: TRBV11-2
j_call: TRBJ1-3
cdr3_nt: TGTGCCAGCAGTAAGGGGTCGGACACCATATATTTT
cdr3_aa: CASSKGSDTIYF

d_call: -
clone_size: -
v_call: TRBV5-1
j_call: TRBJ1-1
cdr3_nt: TGCGCCAGCAGCTTGGCCAACCCGGACGGGAAGGGCGCAGCTTTCTTT
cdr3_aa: CASSLANPDGKGAAFF

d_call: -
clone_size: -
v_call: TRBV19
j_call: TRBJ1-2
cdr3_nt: TGTGCCAGTAGTATTGAAGCAGGCGTCTATGGCTACACCTTC
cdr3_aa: CASSIEAGVYGYTF

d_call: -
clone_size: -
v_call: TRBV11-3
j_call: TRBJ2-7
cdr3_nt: TGTGCCAGCAGTCTCCTCTTGACGGGAAAGAACTCCTACGAGCAGTACTTC
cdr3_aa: CASSLLLTGKNSYEQYF

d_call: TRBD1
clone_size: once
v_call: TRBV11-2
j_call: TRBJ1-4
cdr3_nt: TGTGCCAGCAGCCCTCGCTCCCACCGACAGGGGGGTAATGAAAAACTGTTTTTT
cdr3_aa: CASSPRSHRQGGNEKLFF

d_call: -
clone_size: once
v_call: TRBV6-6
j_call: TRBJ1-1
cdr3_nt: TGTGCCAGCAGCCCTCGACAGGCGGAAGCTTTCTTT
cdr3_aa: CASSPRQAEAFF

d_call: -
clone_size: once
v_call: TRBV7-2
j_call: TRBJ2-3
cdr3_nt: TGTGCCAGCAGCTTAATGAAGGGGGCAGATACGCAGTATTTT
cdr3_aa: CASSLMKGADTQYF

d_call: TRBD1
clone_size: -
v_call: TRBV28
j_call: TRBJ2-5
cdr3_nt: TGTGCCAGCAGTGTAAGACAGGGGGCGGGGGAGACCCAGTACTTC
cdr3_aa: CASSVRQGAGETQYF

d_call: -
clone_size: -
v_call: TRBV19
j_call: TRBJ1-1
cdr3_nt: TGTGCCAGTAGTGACGTAGCGAGGCAGAACACTGAAGCTTTCTTT
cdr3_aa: CASSDVARQNTEAFF

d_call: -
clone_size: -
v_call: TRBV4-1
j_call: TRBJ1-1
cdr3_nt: TGCGCCAGCAGCCAAGATCAACGGGGCCCTGAAGCTTTCTTT
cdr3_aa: CASSQDQRGPEAFF

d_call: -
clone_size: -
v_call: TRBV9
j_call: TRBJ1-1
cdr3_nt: TGTGCCAGCAGCGTAGGTGCAGCTAACACTGAAGCTTTCTTT
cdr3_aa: CASSVGAANTEAFF

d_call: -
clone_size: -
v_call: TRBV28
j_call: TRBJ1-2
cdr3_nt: TGTGCCAGCAGACCGGGGCCGATTGGCGAAGGCTACACCTTC
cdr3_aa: CASRPGPIGEGYTF

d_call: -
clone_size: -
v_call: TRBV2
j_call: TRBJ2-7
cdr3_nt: TGTGCCAGCAACCCTCAGGGGGACTACTACGAGCAGTACTTC
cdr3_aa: CASNPQGDYYEQYF

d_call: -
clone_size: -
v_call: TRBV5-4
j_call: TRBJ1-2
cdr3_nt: TGTGCCAGCAGCTCCGTCTATGGCTACACCTTC
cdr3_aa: CASSSVYGYTF